This entry lists 9 T cell receptor beta chains sequenced from one sample in a study of CD8 T cells in ankylosing spondylitis. Via MiXCR, TCRdb re-called the 5' RACE reads, giving one row per CDR3 protein. The sample has under 170,000 distinct CDR3 sequences; roughly 44% are singletons. Source material: synovial fluid, either unsorted or a sorted T cell fraction (not recorded which). The receptor source for this set is a male donor with ankylosing spondylitis.

The chain carries TRBV9 and TRBJ2-2; unclear D gene. CDR3 length: 16 residues. The germline gives CDR1 SGDLS, CDR2 YYNGEE. V was clipped by 3 bases and J by 0 bases, with 12 bases between them. CDR3 nucleotides: TGTGCCAGCAGCGATGCCCCGGATGCGAACACCGGGGAGCTGTTTTTT. Translating gives CASSDAPDANTGELFF. Full variable domain (rest looked up from reference TRBV9 and TRBJ2-2): DSGVTQTPKHLITATGQRVTLRCSPRSGDLSVYWYQQSLDQGLQFLIQYYNGEERAKGNILERFSAQQFPDLHSELNLSSLELGDSALYFCASSDAPDANTGELFFGEGSRLTVL.

This clonotype was seen only once. This rearrangement joins TRBV7-9 to TRBJ2-7, with D perhaps TRBD1 or TRBD2 (6 bases each). Trimming cost V 1 base and J 3 bases, with 16 bases left between them. Looked up from germline, CDR1 is SEHNR and CDR2 is FQNEAQ (reference sequence). The length of the CDR3 is 16 residues. The chain's CDR3 is CASSLERPGEVYEQYF. DNA for the CDR3: TGTGCCAGCAGCTTAGAACGCCCAGGGGAGGTCTACGAGCAGTACTTC. The full variable domain, completed using reference TRBV7-9 and TRBJ2-7, is DTGVSQNPRHKITKRGQNVTFRCDPISEHNRLYWYRQTLGQGPEFLTYFQNEAQLEKSRLLSDRFSAERPKGSFSTLEIQRTEQGDSAMYLCASSLERPGEVYEQYFGPGTRLTVT.

This clonotype was seen more than once but under ten times. The chain combines TRBV10-2 with TRBJ2-2, with TRBD1 identical over 9 bases. The germline V gene has CDR1 WSHSY and CDR2 SAAADI. V shed 7 bases, J shed 1 base, and the junction held 4 bases outside the gene matches. This CDR3 is built from 15 residues. CDR3 sequence (DNA): TGCGCCAGCAACCGGGACAGGGTGAACACCGGGGAGCTGTTTTTT. It translates to CASNRDRVNTGELFF.

The chain has TRBV20-1 and TRBJ2-5; no reliable D call. V was pared by 5 bases and J by 1 base, with 17 bases between. There are 15 residues in the CDR3. The V gene's germline CDR1 is DFQATT and CDR2 SNEGSKA (reference sequence). The CDR3 DNA is TGCAGTGCTCGGACCTGGCGGCCTTTCCAAGAGACCCAGTACTTC. Translated, it gives CSARTWRPFQETQYF.

The chain couples TRBV24-1 to TRBJ2-1; 7 positions match TRBD2. Germline assignment: CDR1 KGHDR and CDR2 SFDVKD. V shed 0 bases, J shed 8 bases, and the junction held 9 bases outside the gene matches. The CDR3 runs 16 residues. The DNA of the CDR3 is TGTGCCACCAGTGATTTGCTCGCGGGAGCAACTGATGAGCAGTTCTTC. As protein: CATSDLLAGATDEQFF.

This clonotype was found many times. J is TRBJ1-1 and V is TRBV4-3; D remains ambiguous. V shed 1 base and J shed 4 bases, with 7 bases lying between them. The CDR3 spans 13 residues. Germline lookup yields CDR1 LGHNA and CDR2 YSLEER. The CDR3 is CASSQVEITEAFF. The DNA of the CDR3 is TGCGCCAGCAGCCAAGTGGAGATCACTGAAGCTTTCTTT.

The chain carries TRBV5-1 and TRBJ1-2; possibly TRBD1 for D (5 bases). This CDR3 has 16 amino acids. V was clipped by 3 bases and J by 5 bases, with 20 bases between them. The germline V gene has CDR1 SGHRS and CDR2 YFSETQ. CDR3 nucleotides: TGCGCCAGCAGCTGGACGGGACCTTACCCTCTATATGGCTACACCTTC. It translates to CASSWTGPYPLYGYTF. Full variable domain (outside the CDR3, taken from reference TRBV5-1 and TRBJ1-2): KAGVTQTPRYLIKTRGQQVTLSCSPISGHRSVSWYQQTPGQGLQFLFEYFSETQRNKGNFPGRFSGRQFSNSRSEMNVSTLELGDSALYLCASSWTGPYPLYGYTFGSGTRLTVV.

The chain couples TRBV20-1 to TRBJ2-3; D possibly corresponds to TRBD2 (7 bases). Germline V gives CDR1 DFQATT, CDR2 SNEGSKA (reference sequence). Between the trimmed V and J ends, which lost 6 bases and 2 bases, there was a span of 27 bases. CDR3 length equals 18 residues. The CDR3, as DNA: TGCAGTGCAAGAAGGCGGGGGCTACACATACACCCCACAGATACGCAGTATTTT. This gives the protein CSARRRGLHIHPTDTQYF.

The chain couples TRBV11-2 to TRBJ2-1, with TRBD1 matching over 11 bases. With 5 bases clipped from V and 3 bases from J, the junction kept 9 bases outside the gene matches. From germline, CDR1 is SGHAT and CDR2 FQNNGV. The CDR3 spans 17 residues. The DNA of the CDR3 is TGTGCCAGCAGCCCACAAGCCGGGACAGGGGGCTACAATGAGCAGTTCTTC. It yields the protein CASSPQAGTGGYNEQFF.